This entry describes one T cell receptor (beta chain). This CDR3 region has 16 residues. V lost 3 bases and J lost 6; bases outside the gene matches: 7. Looked up from germline, CDR1 is MNHEY and CDR2 is SMNVEV (reference sequence). This specimen comes from a study of cytomegalovirus exposure and HLA in healthy donors. Looking at the study overall: As released early, the data held 70 million to 100 million unique TCRs from HLA-typed donors.

PCR primers comprised 60 Vbeta and 13 Jbeta primers. Using immunoSEQ multiplex PCR, the repertoire was profiled, and TCRdb retains in-frame clones only, with some absent. This table has fewer than 200,000 clones, 80% to 90% appearing once. The sample was PBMCs. The sequence derives from a man aged 30 to 39 in good health and CMV-seropositive. The chain carries TRBV27 and TRBJ2-3, with 12 bases lining up with TRBD2. The CDR3 nucleotides read TGTGCCAGCAGTTTTTCCCTAGCGGGAGGGCCGGATACGCAGTATTTT. Protein: CASSFSLAGGPDTQYF.